This is a list of T cell receptor beta chains from one sample in a study of read filtering for tumor transcriptome and immune sequencing. TCRdb ran MiXCR on the reads and lists one entry per CDR3 protein. The data contain 35,000 to 40,000 distinct CDR3 sequences, roughly 13% of them singletons. Sequences were obtained from a population of CD138-negative cells sorted from bone marrow. The receptor source for this set is a donor over 35 with multiple myeloma. CDR3s include the opening cysteine and the closing phenylalanine or tryptophan. The D gene is left open where the match is weak. Clone size is given for some rows only: seen once, a few or many times, or a class if the clone is expanded.

d_call j_call v_call clone_size cdr3_nt cdr3_aa
TRBD2 TRBJ2-3 TRBV7-9 many TGTGCCAGCAGCCCGCGTAGCGGGAGGGCCGCGGATACGCAGTATTTT CASSPRSGRAADTQYF
- TRBJ2-2 TRBV5-5 few TGTGCCAGCAGCTTGGGGGGGACCGGGGAGCTGTTTTTT CASSLGGTGELFF
- TRBJ2-7 TRBV30 many TGTGCCTGGAGTGGGGCCGCCTACGAGCAGTACTTC CAWSGAAYEQYF
- TRBJ2-1 TRBV12-3/TRBV12-4 - TGTGCCAGCAGTGTACTAGTGGCAACCCACAATGAGCAGTTCTTC CASSVLVATHNEQFF
- TRBJ1-5 TRBV28 many TGTGCCAGCAGTTTCGGGGGGTATAGCAATCAGCCCCAGCATTTT CASSFGGYSNQPQHF
TRBD1 TRBJ1-5 TRBV29-1 few TGCAGCACCTCGACAGGGGGCAATCAGCCCCAGCATTTT CSTSTGGNQPQHF
- TRBJ2-3 TRBV28 few TGTGCCAGCAGCTATGTTGGGGCAGATACGCAGTATTTT CASSYVGADTQYF
TRBD1 TRBJ2-1 TRBV10-3 many TGTGCCGCCAGTAGTGGACAGGTAAATGACAATGAGCAGTTCTTC CAASSGQVNDNEQFF
- TRBJ2-5 TRBV5-1 many TGCGCCAGCAGCCCCTCCGGAATTCAAGAGACCCAGTACTTC CASSPSGIQETQYF
- TRBJ2-2 TRBV5-1 many TGCGCCAGCAGCCCAGACGGATCTAGCTTCGGGGAGCTGTTTTTT CASSPDGSSFGELFF
TRBD1 TRBJ2-3 TRBV29-1 - TGCAGCGTGGGCCGGACAGGGGATAGCACAGATACGCAGTATTTT CSVGRTGDSTDTQYF
- TRBJ2-2 TRBV11-3 many TGTGCCAGCAGCTTACTTTGGAACTTTGGTACCGGGGAGCTGTTTTTT CASSLLWNFGTGELFF
TRBD1 TRBJ2-3 TRBV7-9 many TGTGCCAGCAGCTCCGGACAGGGGTCAGATACGCAGTATTTT CASSSGQGSDTQYF
- TRBJ2-7 TRBV10-3 many TGTGCCATCAGTGAGTCGGGGACCCAGTCCTACGAGCAGTACTTC CAISESGTQSYEQYF
TRBD1 TRBJ2-7 TRBV12-3/TRBV12-4 many TGTGCCAGCCGCCGGGGACAGCAAGTCTACGAGCAGTACTTC CASRRGQQVYEQYF
- TRBJ2-1 TRBV20-1 many TGCAGTGCTAGAGGTAGGCCCGCCGGTGAGCAGTTCTTC CSARGRPAGEQFF
TRBD2 TRBJ2-1 TRBV27 - TGCGCCAGCAGACCTAGCGGGGGATTCGAGCAGTTCTTC CASRPSGGFEQFF
- TRBJ2-1 TRBV3-1 few TGTGCCAGCAGCCCGAGGATCTACAATGAGCAGTTCTTC CASSPRIYNEQFF
TRBD2 TRBJ2-1 TRBV20-1 medium-sized TGCAGTGCCCGACAAAGACTAGCGGGAGGTCCGGTAACCCTTAGAAGCTACAATGAGCAGTTCTTC CSARQRLAGGPVTLRSYNEQFF
TRBD2 TRBJ2-1 TRBV7-9 - TGTGCCAGCAGCCCCTCTAGCGGGATCTACAATGGGCAGTTCTTC CASSPSSGIYNGQFF
- TRBJ2-2 TRBV4-2 many TGTGCCAGCAGCCAAGATCAAAGGGCCGGGGAGCTGTTTTTT CASSQDQRAGELFF
TRBD1 TRBJ1-3 TRBV29-1 few TGCAGCGTCAGGACAGGGGGCAGCTCTGGAAACACCATATATTTT CSVRTGGSSGNTIYF
TRBD2 TRBJ2-4 TRBV27 - TGTGCCAGCAGTCCAGGACTAGCGGGAGGGCTGGGGGACATTCAGTACTTC CASSPGLAGGLGDIQYF
- TRBJ2-7 TRBV6-2/TRBV6-3 few TGTGCCAGCAGTTACCTAGGGACGGAGATCTACGAGCAGTACTTC CASSYLGTEIYEQYF
- TRBJ2-1 TRBV6-2/TRBV6-3 few TGTGCCAGCAAAAGAGAATACAGTATCAATGAGCAGTTCTTC CASKREYSINEQFF
- TRBJ2-5 TRBV20-1 many TGCAGTGCTAGAATAGGAGTAGAGACCCAGTACTTC CSARIGVETQYF
- TRBJ1-2 TRBV13 many TGTGCCAGCAGCCTGTGGCGGGGGGCCTTTGATGGCTACACCTTC CASSLWRGAFDGYTF
TRBD2 TRBJ2-1 TRBV7-2 - TGTGCCAGCAGCTTGGCCGGAGCGGGAGGCAATGAGAAGTTCTTC CASSLAGAGGNEKFF
- TRBJ2-5 TRBV13 many TGTGCCAGCAGCTCGGGGGCGTCGGGGGAGACCCAGTACTTC CASSSGASGETQYF
- TRBJ2-2 TRBV5-5 - TGTGCCAGCAGCTTAGGATATAACATGTTCGGGGAGCTGTTTTTT CASSLGYNMFGELFF
- TRBJ2-3 TRBV25-1 many TGTGCCAGCATGAGCACAGATACGCAGTATTTT CASMSTDTQYF
- TRBJ1-5 TRBV27 few TGTGCCAGCAGGACCGGGGGTAGCAATCAGCCCCAGCATTTT CASRTGGSNQPQHF
TRBD1 TRBJ1-2 TRBV5-1 many TGCGCCAGCAGCTTGGTGGCAGGGGGTAGGAGCTACACCTTC CASSLVAGGRSYTF
- TRBJ1-4 TRBV28 many TGTGCCAGCAGTCAACACACCGGGGGCGAAAAACTGTTTTTT CASSQHTGGEKLFF
- TRBJ2-5 TRBV20-1 - TGCAGAGGCCTTGGTGCAGACCAGTACCAAGAGACCCAGTACTTC CRGLGADQYQETQYF
TRBD1 TRBJ2-2 TRBV28 many TGTGCCAGCAGTACCCAGGGGGCGCCTGGGACCGGGGAGCTGTTTTTT CASSTQGAPGTGELFF
- TRBJ2-5 TRBV20-1 many TGCAGTGCTAGAGGGACACAAGAGACCCAGTACTTC CSARGTQETQYF
- TRBJ1-2 TRBV28 - TGTGCCAGCAGTCCCGGGACATCCGACTATGGCTACACCTTC CASSPGTSDYGYTF
- TRBJ2-1 TRBV28 many TGTGCCAGCAGTTTCCGGGGGTCAGGCTCCTACAATGAGCAGTTCTTC CASSFRGSGSYNEQFF
- TRBJ2-3 TRBV30 - TGTGCCTGGAGTGTACCATGGCTAGTAGGTGATACGCAGTATTTT CAWSVPWLVGDTQYF
TRBD2 TRBJ2-1 TRBV5-4 many TGTGCCAGCAGCCCGGGGGTCCTAGCGGGAGAGAATGAGCAGTTCTTC CASSPGVLAGENEQFF
- TRBJ2-2 TRBV5-1 many TGCGCCAGCACCCTCAGGGGAGCTAACACCGGGGAGCTGTTTTTT CASTLRGANTGELFF